This is a list of T cell receptor beta chains from one sample in a study of shared clonotypes between healthy human individuals. Data came from immunoSEQ multiplex PCR; TCRdb stores just in-frame clones and leaves some out. The sample records roughly 500,000 clones, 76% being singletons. Specimen: PBMCs. Every receptor here comes from a woman aged 35 to 49 in good health. Some clones in this sample may be carry-over from other donors' samples. The CDR3 runs from the conserved cysteine through the conserved F or W. D genes are given only for firm matches. Not all rows give a size; the values are once, few, many and, for expanded clones, a class.

J gene: TRBJ1-5; D gene: TRBD1; clone size: NA; V gene: TRBV27; CDR3 protein: CASSMGDRGVGQPQHF; CDR3 DNA: TGTGCCAGCAGCATGGGGGACAGGGGGGTAGGTCAGCCCCAGCATTTT
J gene: TRBJ2-1; D gene: NA; clone size: NA; V gene: TRBV19; CDR3 protein: CASSPDLGKQFF; CDR3 DNA: TGTGCCAGTAGTCCCGACCTAGGGAAGCAGTTCTTC
J gene: TRBJ2-7; D gene: NA; clone size: once; V gene: TRBV28; CDR3 protein: CASSFDTAGEYEQYF; CDR3 DNA: TGTGCCAGCAGTTTTGACACCGCCGGCGAGTACGAGCAGTACTTC
J gene: TRBJ2-1; D gene: TRBD2; clone size: NA; V gene: TRBV6-1; CDR3 protein: CASRGTSSYNEQFF; CDR3 DNA: TGTGCCAGCAGGGGGACTAGCAGCTACAATGAGCAGTTCTTC
J gene: TRBJ1-1; D gene: NA; clone size: NA; V gene: TRBV7-9; CDR3 protein: CASSLGQLHTEAFF; CDR3 DNA: TGTGCCAGCAGCTTAGGGCAGCTCCACACTGAAGCTTTCTTT
J gene: TRBJ2-7; D gene: TRBD1; clone size: NA; V gene: TRBV7-6; CDR3 protein: CASSLRGGQGYEQYF; CDR3 DNA: TGTGCCAGCAGCTTAAGGGGGGGACAGGGATACGAGCAGTACTTC
J gene: TRBJ2-1; D gene: NA; clone size: NA; V gene: TRBV7-3; CDR3 protein: CASSPGASNEQFF; CDR3 DNA: TGTGCCAGCAGCCCGGGGGCATCCAATGAGCAGTTCTTC
J gene: TRBJ1-1; D gene: TRBD1; clone size: many; V gene: TRBV4-3; CDR3 protein: CASSQDPDRANTEAFF; CDR3 DNA: TGCGCCAGCAGCCAAGATCCTGACAGGGCGAACACTGAAGCTTTCTTT
J gene: TRBJ1-3; D gene: NA; clone size: NA; V gene: TRBV18; CDR3 protein: CASSPPLGPTIYF; CDR3 DNA: TGTGCCAGCTCACCACCTCTCGGGCCCACCATATATTTT
J gene: TRBJ1-1; D gene: NA; clone size: NA; V gene: TRBV5-1; CDR3 protein: CASSLTGLGETEAFF; CDR3 DNA: TGCGCCAGCAGCTTAACAGGGCTTGGGGAGACTGAAGCTTTCTTT
J gene: TRBJ2-1; D gene: NA; clone size: NA; V gene: TRBV9; CDR3 protein: CASSVGQVSSYNEQFF; CDR3 DNA: TGTGCCAGCAGCGTAGGACAGGTTAGCTCCTACAATGAGCAGTTCTTC
J gene: TRBJ2-3; D gene: TRBD2; clone size: NA; V gene: TRBV11-3; CDR3 protein: CASSLGAGAADTQYF; CDR3 DNA: TGTGCCAGCAGCTTAGGAGCGGGAGCGGCAGATACGCAGTATTTT
J gene: TRBJ2-7; D gene: TRBD1; clone size: NA; V gene: TRBV11-2; CDR3 protein: CASSPHRTGVTYEQYF; CDR3 DNA: TGTGCCAGCAGCCCACATAGGACAGGGGTAACCTACGAGCAGTACTTC
J gene: TRBJ2-5; D gene: NA; clone size: NA; V gene: TRBV4-2; CDR3 protein: CASSQKLYETQYF; CDR3 DNA: TGTGCCAGCAGCCAGAAGCTATACGAGACCCAGTACTTC
J gene: TRBJ2-7; D gene: NA; clone size: NA; V gene: TRBV7-2; CDR3 protein: CASSPQWGGGYEQYF; CDR3 DNA: TGTGCCAGCAGCCCCCAATGGGGAGGTGGCTACGAGCAGTACTTC
J gene: TRBJ2-3; D gene: NA; clone size: NA; V gene: TRBV7-9; CDR3 protein: CASSSGGGITFTDTQYF; CDR3 DNA: TGTGCCAGCAGCTCGGGTGGAGGGATCACTTTCACAGATACGCAGTATTTT
J gene: TRBJ2-1; D gene: NA; clone size: NA; V gene: TRBV6-5; CDR3 protein: CASNRAGYNEQFF; CDR3 DNA: TGTGCCAGCAACCGAGCGGGCTACAATGAGCAGTTCTTC
J gene: TRBJ2-1; D gene: TRBD1; clone size: once; V gene: TRBV28; CDR3 protein: CASSFGLQGARNEQFF; CDR3 DNA: TGTGCCAGCAGTTTCGGGCTACAGGGGGCAAGGAATGAGCAGTTCTTC